Each of the 6 T cell receptor beta chains below was sequenced from the same sample in a study of identical twins. Each CDR3 protein gets one entry after TCRdb re-called the 5' RACE reads with MiXCR. The profile shows about 520,000 distinct CDR3 sequences, around 20% of them singletons. The sample also formed part of further work on T cells expressing NK-cell markers.

Sequencing used CD4+ T cells sorted from blood. All receptors derive from a woman between 18 and 30 years old in good health.

This clonotype was seen only a few times. The chain couples TRBV20-1 to TRBJ2-3; D gene uncertain. The CDR3 extends over 13 amino acids. Germline CDR1 reads DFQATT; CDR2 reads SNEGSKA (reference sequence). The CDR3 loop reads CSALYTPADTQYF. The DNA for the CDR3 is TGCAGCGCTCTCTATACTCCCGCAGATACGCAGTATTTT.

This clonotype occurred many times. The V call is TRBV6-5, the J call TRBJ1-5; no clear D. The CDR3 has 15 residues. Deletions cut 2 bases from V and 0 bases from J, with 8 bases between. CDR1 is MNHEY and CDR2 is SVGAGI in the germline V gene. The CDR3 reads CASSYGSLSNQPQHF. CDR3 nucleotide sequence: TGTGCCAGCAGTTACGGTAGCCTTAGCAATCAGCCCCAGCATTTT.

The chain has TRBV10-3 and TRBJ1-1; a weak D match, TRBD1 (5 bases). The V and J ends lost 8 bases and 5 bases respectively, with 12 bases between them. Germline V CDR1 and CDR2: ENHRY, SYGVKD. CDR3 length: 12 amino acids. The CDR3 protein is CAIRAGNTEAFF. Here the CDR3 DNA reads TGTGCCATCCGTGCAGGGAATACTGAAGCTTTCTTT.

This clonotype has more than one count but fewer than ten. The chain has TRBV20-1 and TRBJ2-3; TRBD2 matches at 7 bases. The CDR3 consists of 15 residues. Germline CDR1 reads DFQATT; CDR2 reads SNEGSKA (reference sequence). V lost 0 bases, J lost 6 bases, and 9 bases stayed unmatched. CDR3 nucleotides: TGCAGTGCTAGAGATCGAAGGGAGGGGAAGGATACGCAGTATTTT. Translating gives CSARDRREGKDTQYF.

There are a few counts of this clonotype. The chain couples TRBV20-1 to TRBJ2-1, with D possibly matching TRBD2 (6 bases). CDR3 size: 14 residues. Trimming stripped 8 bases from V and 0 bases from J, with 14 bases between. Germline loops: CDR1 DFQATT, CDR2 SNEGSKA (reference sequence). DNA of the CDR3: TGCAGTTGCCCTAGCGCAAGCTCCTACAATGAGCAGTTCTTC. Its translation is CSCPSASSYNEQFF.

CDR3 residues: CASSLGGLASADNEQFF. CDR3 sequence (DNA): TGTGCCAGCAGCTTAGGAGGTTTGGCTAGCGCAGACAATGAGCAGTTCTTC. The chain links TRBV7-9 to TRBJ2-1, with D possibly TRBD2 on 6 matching bases. V lost 1 base and J lost 5, with 18 bases in between. Germline loops: CDR1 SEHNR, CDR2 FQNEAQ (reference sequence). The CDR3 loop spans 17 amino acids.